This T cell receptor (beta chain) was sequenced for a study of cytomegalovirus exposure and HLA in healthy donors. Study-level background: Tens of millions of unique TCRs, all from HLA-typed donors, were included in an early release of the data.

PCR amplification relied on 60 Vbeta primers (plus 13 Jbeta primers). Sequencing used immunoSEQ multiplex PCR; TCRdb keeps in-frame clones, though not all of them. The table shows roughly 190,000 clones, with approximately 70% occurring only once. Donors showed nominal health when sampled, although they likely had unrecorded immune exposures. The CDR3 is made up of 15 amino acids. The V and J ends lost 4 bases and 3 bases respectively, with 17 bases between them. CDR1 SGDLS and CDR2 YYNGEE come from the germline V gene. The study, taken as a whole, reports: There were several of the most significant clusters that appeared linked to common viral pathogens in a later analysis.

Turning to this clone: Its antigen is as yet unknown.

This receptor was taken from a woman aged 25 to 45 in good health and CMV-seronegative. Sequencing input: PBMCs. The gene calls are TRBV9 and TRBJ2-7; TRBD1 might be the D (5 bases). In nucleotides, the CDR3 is TGTGCCAGCAGCCCCGAGTTCAGGGCGAGCTACGAGCAGTACTTC. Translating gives CASSPEFRASYEQYF.